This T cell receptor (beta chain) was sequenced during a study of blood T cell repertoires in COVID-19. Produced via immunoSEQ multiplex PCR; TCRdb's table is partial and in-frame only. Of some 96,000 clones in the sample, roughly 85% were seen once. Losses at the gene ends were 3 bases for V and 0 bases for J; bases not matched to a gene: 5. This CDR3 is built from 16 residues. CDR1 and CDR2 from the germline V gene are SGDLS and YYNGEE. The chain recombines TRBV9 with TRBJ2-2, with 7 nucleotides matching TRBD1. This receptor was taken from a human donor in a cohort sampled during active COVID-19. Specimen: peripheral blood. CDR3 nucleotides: TGTGCCAGCAGCGCCTTTGACAGGGCGAACACCGGGGAGCTGTTTTTT. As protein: CASSAFDRANTGELFF. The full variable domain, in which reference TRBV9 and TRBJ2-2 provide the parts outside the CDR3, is DSGVTQTPKHLITATGQRVTLRCSPRSGDLSVYWYQQSLDQGLQFLIQYYNGEERAKGNILERFSAQQFPDLHSELNLSSLELGDSALYFCASSAFDRANTGELFFGEGSRLTVL.